Following are 26 T cell receptor beta chains from one sample sequenced in a study of blood T cell repertoires in COVID-19. Some clones are missing from TCRdb's copy, which holds only in-frame ones; the method was immunoSEQ multiplex PCR. The data contain 270,000 or so clones, approximately 86% of them singletons. The specimen sequenced was peripheral blood. The receptors were gathered from a woman between 18 and 29 years old with acute or convalescent COVID-19.

The chain carries TRBV7-2 and TRBJ1-1, with D perhaps TRBD1 (6 bases). The ends were cut back, 1 base at V and 2 bases at J, with 23 bases in the middle. The CDR3 contains 19 residues. The germline V gene encodes CDR1 SGHTA and CDR2 FQGNSA. The CDR3 is CASSLVRSFDRTANTEAFF. CDR3 bases: TGTGCCAGCAGCTTAGTACGTTCCTTCGATAGGACAGCCAACACTGAAGCTTTCTTT.

This clone was counted many times. The chain uses TRBV7-2 and TRBJ1-4; no definite D call. V was shortened by 1 base and J by 7 bases, with 10 bases between the two germline ends. The CDR3 consists of 14 residues. Germline CDR1 reads SGHTA; CDR2 reads FQGNSA. CDR3 amino acids: CASSLVGGSEKLFF. CDR3 DNA: TGTGCCAGCAGCTTAGTTGGCGGAAGTGAAAAACTGTTTTTT. The complete variable domain, with remaining parts taken from reference TRBV7-2 and TRBJ1-4, reads GAGVSQSPSNKVTEKGKDVELRCDPISGHTALYWYRQSLGQGLEFLIYFQGNSAPDKSGLPSDRFSAERTGGSVSTLTIQRTQQEDSAVYLCASSLVGGSEKLFFGSGTQLSVL.

The chain combines TRBV4-3 with TRBJ2-7; D unclear. This CDR3 spans 15 amino acids. V lost 0 bases to trimming and J lost 3 bases, with 12 bases between them. The germline V gene encodes CDR1 LGHNA and CDR2 YSLEER. CDR3 bases: TGCGCCAGCAGCCAAGATTGGGCAGGCCTCTACGAGCAGTACTTC. Translated: CASSQDWAGLYEQYF.

The chain combines TRBV29-1 with TRBJ2-1; 13 bases map to TRBD2. Germline V gene sequence: CDR1 SQVTM, CDR2 ANQGSEA. This CDR3 is built from 17 residues. The J segment lost 0 bases and the V segment lost 3 bases, leaving 5 bases of the junction unmatched. CDR3 DNA: TGCAGCGTTGATGGGACTAGCGGGACCCGCTCCTACAATGAGCAGTTCTTC. This translates into CSVDGTSGTRSYNEQFF.

The chain has TRBV11-2 and TRBJ2-4; D possibly corresponds to TRBD1 (6 bases). This CDR3 is built from 14 residues. The V end lost 6 bases, the J end lost 7 bases, and 16 bases lay between the germline ends. The germline CDR1 and CDR2 sequences are SGHAT and FQNNGV. The DNA for the CDR3 is TGTGCCAGCAGAGAGGGCAGGGGTGGGAACATTCAGTACTTC. Amino acid sequence: CASREGRGGNIQYF.

The chain links TRBV19 to TRBJ1-5, with D possibly matching TRBD1 (6 bases). CDR1 is LNHDA and CDR2 is SQIVND in the germline V gene (reference sequence). V lost 3 bases and J 1 base, leaving 13 bases between the germline ends. CDR3 size: 16 residues. CDR3 in amino acids: CASSIRTGFSNQPQHF. Here the CDR3 DNA reads TGTGCCAGTAGTATCCGAACAGGGTTCAGCAATCAGCCCCAGCATTTT.

This rearrangement joins TRBV6-2 or TRBV6-3 to TRBJ1-1, with 8 bases lining up with TRBD1. J gave up 3 bases and V 3 bases, and 3 bases lay outside the gene matches. There are 14 residues in the CDR3. Per germline, CDR1 MNHEY and CDR2 SVGEGT. The CDR3 here is CASSYQGAHTEAFF. The DNA for the CDR3 is TGTGCCAGCAGTTATCAGGGGGCGCACACTGAAGCTTTCTTT.

The DNA for the CDR3 is TGTGCCAGCAGTCCATGGGGACTAGCGGAACAAGAGACCCAGTACTTC. It encodes CASSPWGLAEQETQYF. The V gene is TRBV6-2 or TRBV6-3, the J gene TRBJ2-5, with 11 bases aligning to TRBD2. The CDR3 sequence is 16 residues long. With 5 bases clipped from V and 2 bases from J, the junction kept 7 bases outside the gene matches. Looked up from germline, CDR1 is MNHEY and CDR2 is SVGEGT.

This chain joins TRBV15 and TRBJ2-2; unclear D gene. V lost 7 bases and J 2 bases, leaving 11 bases between the germline ends. CDR3 length: 14 residues. The germline V gene encodes CDR1 LNHNV and CDR2 YYDKDF (reference sequence). In nucleotides, the CDR3 is TGTGCCACCACAGAGCGAACCAACACCGGGGAGCTGTTTTTT. Translating it yields CATTERTNTGELFF.

This clone was seen only a few times. The chain employs TRBV5-1 and TRBJ1-3; no reliable D call. CDR1 and CDR2 (germline): SGHRS, YFSETQ. Trimming took 1 base from V and 0 from J, leaving 11 bases between them. The CDR3 runs to 16 residues. In DNA, the CDR3 is TGCGCCAGCAGCTTGATCGACTTGAGCTCTGGAAACACCATATATTTT. Amino acids: CASSLIDLSSGNTIYF.

V is TRBV6-5 and J is TRBJ1-1; TRBD1 agrees at 8 bases. CDR3 size: 15 residues. V gave up 6 bases and J gave up 3 bases; unmatched junction bases: 9. CDR1 is MNHEY, CDR2 SVGAGI, per germline. CDR3 loop: CASRKSQGAYTEAFF. DNA of the CDR3: TGTGCCAGCAGAAAGTCTCAGGGGGCGTACACTGAAGCTTTCTTT.

J is TRBJ2-2 and V is TRBV27; possibly TRBD2 for D (5 bases). CDR1 is MNHEY, CDR2 SMNVEV, per germline (reference sequence). CDR3 length: 14 residues. The V and J ends lost 7 bases and 4 bases respectively, with 13 bases between them. Written as DNA, the CDR3 is TGTGCCAGCATCCGTCGGGGATCCACCGGGGAGCTGTTTTTT. Its protein product is CASIRRGSTGELFF.

The gene calls are TRBV5-1 and TRBJ2-7; D perhaps matches TRBD1 (6 bases). Germline loops: CDR1 SGHRS, CDR2 YFSETQ. CDR3 length: 15 residues. The V and J ends lost 0 bases and 2 bases respectively, with 12 bases between them. The CDR3 sequence is CASSLAGTRTYEQYF. The DNA for the CDR3 is TGCGCCAGCAGCTTGGCCGGGACAAGAACCTACGAGCAGTACTTC.

This clone was seen once. The V and J genes are TRBV12-3 or TRBV12-4 and TRBJ1-1, with unresolved D. This CDR3 spans 13 amino acids. V lost 7 bases and J lost 3, with 12 bases in between. The CDR3 DNA follows: TGTGCCAGCACCTATGAAGTGTACACTGAAGCTTTCTTT. Its protein product is CASTYEVYTEAFF.

This chain connects TRBV7-6 to TRBJ1-5, with a possible D match to TRBD1 (6 bases). CDR3 length equals 15 residues. Germline CDR1 reads SGHVS; CDR2 reads FNYEAQ. V was trimmed by 4 bases and J by 6 bases, leaving 16 bases between them. The CDR3 bases are TGTGCCAGCAGCTCAACCCCAGGGGAGGGTCAGCCCCAGCATTTT. Amino acid sequence: CASSSTPGEGQPQHF.

The chain links TRBV5-1 to TRBJ2-7; 8 nucleotides line up with TRBD1. The CDR3 consists of 15 residues. Germline trimming cut 4 bases from V and 2 bases from J; bases unmatched to any gene: 8. Germline lookup yields CDR1 SGHRS and CDR2 YFSETQ. The CDR3: CASSPWGQETYEQYF. CDR3 bases: TGCGCCAGCAGCCCTTGGGGACAGGAGACCTACGAGCAGTACTTC.

This clone was detected only once. CDR3 sequence reads: CATSRDWIGTSGNQETQYF. CDR3 coding DNA: TGTGCCACCAGCAGAGATTGGATCGGGACTAGCGGGAACCAAGAGACCCAGTACTTC. The chain is built from TRBV15 and TRBJ2-5; 13 bases are a match to TRBD2. Germline V gene data show CDR1 as LNHNV and CDR2 as YYDKDF (reference sequence). The CDR3 consists of 19 residues. J lost 0 bases, V lost 0 bases, and 7 bases had no gene match.

The chain combines TRBV4-3 with TRBJ1-6, with 8 bases aligning to TRBD1. V shed 4 bases and J 14 bases; nucleotides not matched to a gene: 13. The CDR3 loop spans 15 amino acids. Per the germline V gene, CDR1 is LGHNA and CDR2 is YSLEER. The CDR3 loop is CASSPAMGQARSLHF. CDR3 DNA sequence: TGCGCCAGCAGCCCTGCCATGGGACAGGCTAGATCCCTCCACTTT.

J is TRBJ2-7 and V is TRBV29-1; perhaps TRBD1 as D (5 bases). With 0 bases removed from V and 2 bases from J, the gap between germline ends came to 11 bases. The CDR3 totals 14 residues. Per germline, CDR1 SQVTM and CDR2 ANQGSEA. The CDR3 sequence: CSVEDWTHPYEQYF. The DNA of the CDR3 is TGCAGCGTTGAAGACTGGACACACCCCTACGAGCAGTACTTC.

The J gene is TRBJ2-5, the V gene TRBV19, with 10 bases aligning to TRBD2. Germline V gene sequence: CDR1 LNHDA, CDR2 SQIVND (reference sequence). Losses at the gene ends were 1 base for V and 5 bases for J; bases not matched to a gene: 4. The CDR3 length is 15 residues. CDR3 bases: TGTGCCAGTAGTATAGCAGCGGGAGGGTCGGAGACCCAGTACTTC. It specifies CASSIAAGGSETQYF.

There are many counts of this clone. J is TRBJ2-1 and V is TRBV6-2 or TRBV6-3, with a possible D match to TRBD2 (5 bases). The germline V and J ends were trimmed by 0 bases and 8 bases, with 11 bases remaining between them. The CDR3 sequence is 14 residues long. CDR1 and CDR2 (germline): MNHEY, SVGEGT. The chain's CDR3 is CASSYSPFGDEQFF. CDR3 DNA: TGTGCCAGCAGTTACTCCCCCTTCGGGGATGAGCAGTTCTTC.

The CDR3 region has the DNA TGTGCCAGCACCCCATCCTCCCCCCCCGGGAGGGCCATGGAGACCCAGTACTTC. The encoded protein is CASTPSSPPGRAMETQYF. The chain recombines TRBV27 with TRBJ2-5; 8 positions agree with TRBD2. V shed 7 bases, J shed 5 bases, and the junction held 21 bases outside the gene matches. This CDR3 has 18 residues. The germline CDR1 and CDR2 sequences are MNHEY and SMNVEV (reference sequence).

V usage is TRBV19 and J usage is TRBJ2-1, with a tentative D call TRBD1 (6 bases). CDR1 and CDR2 (germline): LNHDA, SQIVND (reference sequence). V lost 7 bases to trimming and J lost 6 bases, with 28 bases between them. This CDR3 spans 18 amino acids. As DNA, the CDR3 is TGTGCCAGTACTCTAAGGGGGTCAGGGGCCGACAGGTCCAATGAGCAGTTCTTC. Translating gives CASTLRGSGADRSNEQFF.

V gene TRBV2 combines with J gene TRBJ2-7; perhaps TRBD1 as D (6 bases). V was pared by 6 bases and J by 3 bases, with 6 bases between. Per germline, CDR1 SNHLY and CDR2 FYNNEI. The CDR3 totals 11 residues. CDR3 sequence (DNA): TGTGCCAGCAGGGGACACTACGAGCAGTACTTC. Residues: CASRGHYEQYF.

The chain joins TRBV28 to TRBJ1-4; possibly TRBD1 for D (5 bases). Trimming removed 4 bases at V and 4 bases at J, with 10 bases between. Germline CDR1 MDHEN, CDR2 SYDVKM. The CDR3 sequence is 14 residues long. CDR3 in amino acids: CASSYTGSNEKLFF. CDR3 coding DNA: TGTGCCAGCAGTTACACAGGCAGTAATGAAAAACTGTTTTTT.

The chain recombines TRBV12-3 or TRBV12-4 with TRBJ1-4, with D tentatively TRBD1 (5 bases). The CDR3 extends over 13 amino acids. V was shortened by 6 bases and J by 8 bases, with 13 bases between the two germline ends. CDR3 nucleotides: TGTGCCAGCAGCCGCAGGGAAGGAGAAAAACTGTTTTTT. Protein sequence: CASSRREGEKLFF.